A single sample gave rise to the 13 T cell receptor beta chains below, sequenced in a study of OX40 agonist ivuxolimab in advanced cancers. TCRdb's table, derived via immunoSEQ multiplex PCR, lists solely in-frame clones and lacks some. The repertoire holds tens of thousands of clones, more than 85% seen once, with about 1.1% in the top ten. This specimen consisted of CD4+ or CD8+ T cells sorted from blood, obtained in a trial of the OX40 agonist ivuxolimab. All receptors come from an adult with an advanced solid tumor such as melanoma, head and neck, liver or kidney cancer.

The V and J genes are TRBV28 and TRBJ1-3, with D unresolved. The CDR3 covers 16 residues. The V end was cut by 5 bases, the J end by 2 bases, with 16 bases between. CDR1 and CDR2 (germline): MDHEN, SYDVKM. CDR3 region: CASSATQSLTGNTIYF. The CDR3 DNA is TGTGCCAGCAGTGCAACACAGTCACTAACTGGAAACACCATATATTTT.

The chain is built from TRBV10-3 and TRBJ2-1; 7 nucleotides align to TRBD2. The CDR3 runs 14 residues. CDR1 and CDR2 (germline): ENHRY, SYGVKD. The junction had 10 bases not matched to a gene; V was cut back by 8 bases and J by 6 bases. CDR3 region: CAIGGVEAGNEQFF. CDR3 in DNA: TGTGCCATCGGGGGGGTAGAAGCAGGCAATGAGCAGTTCTTC.

The chain carries TRBV18 and TRBJ2-6, with D perhaps matching TRBD1 (5 bases). The CDR3 is made up of 18 amino acids. Looked up from germline, CDR1 is KGHSH and CDR2 is LQKENI. V gave up 2 bases and J gave up 1 base, with 15 bases separating them. The CDR3 nucleotides are TGTGCCAGCTCACCAATGGAAATAGGGGTTTCTGGGGCCAACGTCCTGACTTTC. It is translated as CASSPMEIGVSGANVLTF.

The chain couples TRBV14 to TRBJ2-1; 13 bases line up with TRBD2. The trim removed 4 bases at V and 12 bases at J, leaving 6 bases unmatched. Germline V CDR1 and CDR2: SGHDN, FVKESK. This CDR3 is 14 amino acids long. As DNA, the CDR3 is TGTGCCAGCAGCCCGGGACTAGCGGGAACCCTGCAGTTCTTC. Encoded protein: CASSPGLAGTLQFF.

The genes are TRBV4-3 and TRBJ2-1, with a weak D call TRBD2 (6 bases). Germline assignment: CDR1 LGHNA and CDR2 YSLEER. V gave up 1 base and J gave up 7 bases, with 20 bases separating them. The CDR3 consists of 17 residues. DNA for the CDR3: TGCGCCAGCAGCCAAGTAGGCGAGGCAGGGACTTTTAATGAGCAGTTCTTC. Its protein is CASSQVGEAGTFNEQFF.

The chain joins TRBV19 to TRBJ2-5; TRBD1 matches at 7 bases. The CDR3 has 16 amino acids. CDR1 is LNHDA and CDR2 is SQIVND in the germline V gene (reference sequence). V shed 6 bases, J shed 2 bases, and the junction held 12 bases outside the gene matches. The CDR3 sequence: CASRNERPGQQETQYF. The CDR3 DNA reads as TGTGCCAGTAGGAACGAACGACCGGGACAGCAAGAGACCCAGTACTTC.

The chain uses TRBV4-1 and TRBJ2-3; 15 bases align to TRBD2. V dropped 2 bases and J dropped 5; count of bases not matched to a gene: 8. The CDR3 has 18 residues. The germline V gene encodes CDR1 MGHRA and CDR2 YSYEKL. The CDR3 protein is CASSQLGLAGGPRDTQYF. CDR3 bases: TGCGCCAGCAGCCAACTCGGACTAGCGGGAGGGCCTCGAGATACGCAGTATTTT.

V is TRBV30 and J is TRBJ2-3; TRBD2 aligns across 7 bases. This CDR3 contains 12 residues. Germline V gives CDR1 GTSNPN, CDR2 SVGIG (reference sequence). The V and J ends lost 2 bases and 6 bases, in that order; junction bases with no gene match: 2. CDR3 in amino acids: CAWSIGGDTQYF. In nucleotides, the CDR3 is TGTGCCTGGAGTATCGGGGGGGATACGCAGTATTTT.

The chain combines TRBV29-1 with TRBJ2-1; D is unclear. V was clipped by 6 bases and J by 3 bases, with 6 bases between them. The germline V gene encodes CDR1 SQVTM and CDR2 ANQGSEA. This CDR3 comprises 11 residues. DNA of the CDR3: TGCAGCGTGAGACGCTACAATGAGCAGTTCTTC. It codes for CSVRRYNEQFF.

The chain employs TRBV30 and TRBJ1-5; D is unclear. The germline gives CDR1 GTSNPN, CDR2 SVGIG (reference sequence). The CDR3 runs 13 residues. V lost 3 bases, J lost 5 bases, and 11 bases lay in between. In DNA, the CDR3 is TGTGCCTGGAGGGAAGACGGATATCAGCCCCAGCATTTT. Protein: CAWREDGYQPQHF. Using reference TRBV30 and TRBJ1-5 for the parts outside the CDR3, the full variable domain is SQTIHQWPATLVQPVGSPLSLECTVEGTSNPNLYWYRQAAGRGLQLLFYSVGIGQISSEVPQNLSASRPQDRQFILSSKKLLLSDSGFYLCAWREDGYQPQHFGDGTRLSIL.

The chain couples TRBV7-9 to TRBJ1-1, with 9 bases aligning to TRBD1. Trimming removed 10 bases from V and 4 bases from J; junction bases left unmatched: 10. The CDR3 loop spans 14 amino acids. Germline V lookup: CDR1 SEHNR, CDR2 FQNEAQ (reference sequence). The CDR3: CATEGTGKGTEAFF. Here the CDR3 DNA reads TGTGCCACCGAGGGGACAGGGAAGGGCACTGAAGCTTTCTTT.

The chain links TRBV7-8 to TRBJ1-4, with TRBD1 identical over 7 bases. This CDR3 is built from 15 residues. V trimming: 4 bases; J trimming: 2 bases; junction bases outside the gene matches: 4. Germline V gene sequence: CDR1 SGHVS, CDR2 FQNEAQ. The CDR3 sequence: CASSSGQSTNEKLFF. DNA of the CDR3: TGTGCCAGCAGCTCGGGACAGTCCACTAATGAAAAACTGTTTTTT.

The count of this clone is one. The genes are TRBV19 and TRBJ1-1, with unresolved D. Deletions cut 1 base from V and 5 bases from J, with 8 bases between. CDR1 and CDR2 (germline): LNHDA, SQIVND (reference sequence). CDR3 length: 13 amino acids. The CDR3 DNA reads as TGTGCCAGTAGTATAGGGAGGGAGACTGAAGCTTTCTTT. It translates to CASSIGRETEAFF.